Detailed here is one T cell receptor beta chain. The data derive from a study of cytomegalovirus exposure and HLA in healthy donors. The CDR3 loop spans 13 amino acids. The V and J ends lost 3 bases and 5 bases respectively, with 10 bases between them. The germline gives CDR1 MNHNS, CDR2 SASEGT. Healthy bone marrow donors made up the donor group. Both 60 Vbeta primers and 13 Jbeta primers went into the PCR. Method: immunoSEQ multiplex PCR; TCRdb's copy keeps in-frame clones and lacks some. This sample has about 91,000 clones, with around 86% found just once. The chain combines TRBV6-1 with TRBJ1-2, with D uncertain. The source material was PBMCs. The receptor's source is a man aged 25-45 years in good health and CMV-seropositive. CDR3 nucleotide sequence: TGTGCCAGCAGTGATCGCGGCAGTTATGGCTACACCTTC. It encodes CASSDRGSYGYTF.